This is a list of T cell receptor beta chains from one sample in a study of T-cell reconstitution after alpha-beta-depleted transplantation in children. Each CDR3 protein gets one entry after TCRdb re-called the PCR reads with MiXCR. The table has about 180,000 distinct CDR3 sequences, approximately 10% seen once. Here the sequenced sample was PBMCs, taken before TCRalphabeta/CD19-depleted stem cell transplant. The receptors shown here come from a boy aged 2-15 years with acute myeloid leukemia, due to receive a stem cell transplant. CDR3s include the opening cysteine and the closing phenylalanine or tryptophan. D genes are given only for firm matches. Expanded clones get a size class; other rows say once, few or many, or leave the size out.

j_call,d_call,clone_size,v_call,cdr3_aa,cdr3_nt
TRBJ2-1,.,many,TRBV5-5,CASSPVGNEQFF,TGTGCCAGCAGCCCTGTGGGCAATGAGCAGTTCTTC
TRBJ2-7,TRBD1,many,TRBV15,CATSRDPGTGSYEQYF,TGTGCCACCAGCAGAGATCCCGGGACAGGGTCCTACGAGCAGTACTTC
TRBJ1-5,TRBD1,many,TRBV7-2,CASSLTGAFSNQPQHF,TGTGCCAGCAGCTTAACAGGGGCGTTTAGCAATCAGCCCCAGCATTTT
TRBJ2-1,TRBD2,many,TRBV20-1,CSARPRTSGLPSSYNEQFF,TGCAGTGCTAGACCACGGACTAGCGGGCTCCCTAGCTCCTACAATGAGCAGTTCTTC
TRBJ2-1,.,many,TRBV28,CASSHYQGAKGGGGHEQFF,TGTGCCAGCAGCCATTATCAGGGGGCGAAAGGCGGGGGAGGCCATGAGCAGTTCTTC
TRBJ2-1,TRBD1,many,TRBV28,CASRRQGSYNEQFF,TGTGCCAGCAGACGACAGGGCTCCTACAATGAGCAGTTCTTC
TRBJ1-4,.,many,TRBV28,CASSLSSLNEKLFF,TGTGCCAGCAGTTTATCCAGCCTTAATGAAAAACTGTTTTTT
TRBJ2-2,.,many,TRBV3-1,CASSPRFSGELFF,TGTGCCAGCAGCCCCCGATTTTCCGGGGAGCTGTTTTTT
TRBJ1-6,TRBD1,many,TRBV2,CASSDGNRGNSPLHF,TGTGCCAGCAGTGATGGGAACAGGGGGAATTCACCCCTCCACTTT
TRBJ1-2,TRBD1,many,TRBV3-1,CASSRTGTGYYHGYTF,TGTGCCAGCAGCCGAACCGGGACAGGGTATTATCATGGCTACACCTTC
TRBJ1-1,.,many,TRBV3-1,CASSRTATEAFF,TGTGCCAGCAGCAGGACAGCGACTGAAGCTTTCTTT
TRBJ2-1,.,few,TRBV7-6,CASSFSGVNEQFF,TGTGCCAGCAGCTTTTCAGGGGTAAATGAGCAGTTCTTC
TRBJ2-3,.,many,TRBV6-2/TRBV6-3,CASRESSADTQYF,TGTGCCAGCAGAGAGTCTAGCGCAGATACGCAGTATTTT
TRBJ2-5,.,.,TRBV19,CASGVTETQYF,TGTGCCAGTGGGGTTACGGAGACCCAGTACTTC
TRBJ1-2,.,few,TRBV7-3,CASSSGPLGGYTF,TGTGCCAGCAGCTCAGGACCCTTGGGAGGCTACACCTTC
TRBJ2-1,TRBD2,many,TRBV7-3,CASSPTHGGASGKNEQFF,TGTGCCAGCAGCCCCACCCATGGCGGGGCTAGCGGGAAAAATGAGCAGTTCTTC
TRBJ2-7,.,many,TRBV20-1,CSASVGLFYEQYF,TGCAGTGCTAGCGTCGGACTATTCTACGAGCAGTACTTC
TRBJ2-3,TRBD2,many,TRBV7-3,CASSPDAGGTDTQYF,TGTGCCAGCAGCCCAGACGCGGGGGGCACAGATACGCAGTATTTT
TRBJ1-5,TRBD1,.,TRBV2,CASSAQGGQGGSNQPQHF,TGTGCCAGCAGCGCCCAAGGGGGACAGGGTGGTAGCAATCAGCCCCAGCATTTT
TRBJ1-1,TRBD1,many,TRBV29-1,CSVVKGQGVTEAFF,TGCAGCGTTGTAAAAGGACAGGGGGTTACTGAAGCTTTCTTT
TRBJ2-5,.,many,TRBV20-1,CSARAPSGRAVETQYF,TGCAGTGCTAGAGCCCCATCTGGCAGGGCGGTAGAGACCCAGTACTTC
TRBJ1-4,TRBD1,many,TRBV4-1,CASSQGRGDRVKKLFF,TGCGCCAGCAGCCAAGGACGGGGGGACAGGGTAAAAAAACTGTTTTTT
TRBJ1-4,.,many,TRBV28,CASSLPLIGGNEKLFF,TGTGCCAGCAGTTTACCCCTCATAGGGGGAAATGAAAAACTGTTTTTT
TRBJ2-7,TRBD1,many,TRBV7-9,CASSGWTGDNEQYF,TGTGCCAGCAGCGGGTGGACAGGGGACAACGAGCAGTACTTC
TRBJ2-3,.,many,TRBV24-1,CATSDSDRVSTDTQYF,TGTGCCACCAGTGATTCCGACCGGGTGAGCACAGATACGCAGTATTTT
TRBJ2-7,.,many,TRBV6-2/TRBV6-3,CASSPRGYEQYF,TGTGCCAGCAGTCCCCGGGGATACGAGCAGTACTTC
TRBJ2-7,.,many,TRBV7-8,CASSLGRTGPYEQYF,TGTGCCAGCAGCTTAGGTCGTACAGGTCCCTACGAGCAGTACTTC
TRBJ2-2,TRBD1,many,TRBV14,CASSATGAGELFF,TGTGCCAGCAGCGCCACAGGGGCCGGGGAGCTGTTTTTT
TRBJ1-3,TRBD1,many,TRBV3-1,CASSRDWDRESGNTIYF,TGTGCCAGCAGCCGCGACTGGGACAGGGAGTCTGGAAACACCATATATTTT
TRBJ2-1,TRBD2,.,TRBV20-1,CSGRTSSYNEQFF,TGCAGTGGCCGGACTAGCTCCTACAATGAGCAGTTCTTC
TRBJ2-7,TRBD1,many,TRBV15,CATSATGGTYEQYF,TGTGCCACCAGTGCAACAGGGGGCACATACGAGCAGTACTTC
TRBJ2-1,.,medium-sized,TRBV12-3/TRBV12-4,CASSEHEQFF,TGTGCCAGCAGTGAGCATGAGCAGTTCTTC
TRBJ2-3,TRBD2,many,TRBV29-1,CSVYSLGASGRADTQYF,TGCAGCGTTTACTCCCTGGGGGCTAGCGGGAGAGCAGATACGCAGTATTTT
TRBJ2-7,TRBD2,many,TRBV18,CASSQTGTSGAYEQYF,TGTGCCAGCTCACAGACGGGGACTAGCGGGGCCTACGAGCAGTACTTC
TRBJ2-4,TRBD1,many,TRBV20-1,CSATLGDRVNIQYF,TGCAGTGCTACCTTGGGGGACAGGGTAAACATTCAGTACTTC
TRBJ1-2,.,many,TRBV18,CASSPPGGVYGYTF,TGTGCCAGCTCACCGCCTGGAGGGGTCTATGGCTACACCTTC